The 30 T cell receptor beta chains below all came from one sample that was sequenced in a study of Ad26.COV2.S vaccination and SARS-CoV-2 variants. The repertoire was sequenced with immunoSEQ multiplex PCR; TCRdb's copy has only in-frame clones and lacks some. The sample lists a few hundred thousand clones, roughly 90% occurring once. Treatment in this sample: some 19 received Ad26.COV2.S at low or high dose, single or two shots; about 5 received placebo; per-sample allocation not given. Samples were taken on day 63 after the first vaccine or placebo injection. Material: peripheral blood, obtained in a trial of Ad26.COV2.S vaccine versus placebo. These receptors all come from a person between 18 and 60 years old who received the Ad26.COV2.S COVID-19 vaccine or a placebo.

In this sample, this clone turned up once. The chain has TRBV7-9 and TRBJ2-5; 10 bases align to TRBD1. This CDR3 has 16 amino acids. Germline trimming cut 2 bases from V and 5 bases from J; bases unmatched to any gene: 8. Germline lookup yields CDR1 SEHNR and CDR2 FQNEAQ (reference sequence). The CDR3 DNA reads TGTGCCAGCAGCTTACCTCTCGGGACAGGGGTGGAGACCCAGTACTTC. Protein product: CASSLPLGTGVETQYF.

V usage is TRBV28 and J usage is TRBJ1-6; the D gene is possibly TRBD1 (5 bases). This CDR3 spans 10 amino acids. Trimming shortened V by 6 bases and J by 18 bases, and 12 bases separated the two germline ends. The V gene's germline CDR1 is MDHEN and CDR2 SYDVKM. CDR3: CASREGSHHF. The CDR3 DNA reads as TGTGCCAGCAGGGAGGGGTCACACCACTTT.

Written as DNA, the CDR3 is TGCGCCAGCAGCCTAGGGAGAACCCAAGAGACCCAGTACTTC. Protein: CASSLGRTQETQYF. V usage is TRBV5-1 and J usage is TRBJ2-5; tentatively, D is TRBD2 (5 bases). The germline V gene encodes CDR1 SGHRS and CDR2 YFSETQ. The V end lost 4 bases, the J end lost 1 base, and 11 bases lay between the germline ends. The CDR3 has 14 residues.

The chain is built from TRBV1 and TRBJ2-6. TRBV1 is noted as a pseudogene. The CDR3 contains 15 residues. This CDR3 is CTSSQGTRRANVLTF. The CDR3 DNA reads TGCACCAGCAGCCAAGGGACGAGGAGGGCCAACGTCCTGACTTTC.

This chain joins TRBV7-9 and TRBJ2-2; possible D gene TRBD2, 5 bases. This CDR3 has 15 amino acids. V shed 1 base and J shed 2 bases, with 8 bases lying between them. The germline V gene encodes CDR1 SEHNR and CDR2 FQNEAQ (reference sequence). CDR3 sequence reads: CASSLGGRNTGELFF. The CDR3 DNA sequence: TGTGCCAGCAGCTTAGGAGGGCGTAACACCGGGGAGCTGTTTTTT.

The CDR3 nucleotides are TGTGCCAGTAGTCGTCCCGGCTCGGGGGGGCCAGATACGCAGTATTTT. It yields the protein CASSRPGSGGPDTQYF. The chain couples TRBV19 to TRBJ2-3; TRBD2 aligns across 8 bases. The CDR3 has 16 amino acids. V lost 5 bases and J lost 4; bases outside the gene matches: 11. CDR1 is LNHDA and CDR2 is SQIVND in the germline V gene (reference sequence). Looking up the rest from reference TRBV19 and TRBJ2-3 gives the full variable domain: DGGITQSPKYLFRKEGQNVTLSCEQNLNHDAMYWYRQDPGQGLRLIYYSQIVNDFQKGDIAEGYSVSREKKESFPLTVTSAQKNPTAFYLCASSRPGSGGPDTQYFGPGTRLTVL.

The chain has TRBV12-5 and TRBJ2-5; no definite D call. Germline CDR1 LGHNT, CDR2 FRNRAP. Between the trimmed V and J ends, which lost 0 bases and 3 bases, there was a span of 14 bases. The CDR3 is 16 amino acids. CDR3 residues: CASGLVPVMVKETQYF. DNA of the CDR3: TGTGCTAGTGGTTTGGTACCAGTCATGGTAAAAGAGACCCAGTACTTC. Complete variable domain (other parts from reference TRBV12-5 and TRBJ2-5): DARVTQTPRHKVTEMGQEVTMRCQPILGHNTVFWYRQTMMQGLELLAYFRNRAPLDDSGMPKDRFSAEMPDATLATLKIQPSEPRDSAVYFCASGLVPVMVKETQYFGPGTRLLVL.

This sequence joins TRBV12-3 or TRBV12-4 and TRBJ1-2; D perhaps matches TRBD1 (5 bases). V gave up 6 bases and J gave up 6 bases, with 14 bases separating them. The CDR3 has 13 amino acids. The CDR3 DNA reads TGTGCCAGCAGGGGGGAGGGGAGAGATGGCTACACCTTC. Translating gives CASRGEGRDGYTF.

The chain recombines TRBV30 with TRBJ1-5; TRBD1 is a possible D gene (5 bases). V shed 5 bases and J shed 9 bases, with 17 bases lying between them. This CDR3 comprises 13 residues. CDR1 is GTSNPN, CDR2 SVGIG, per germline (reference sequence). CDR3 protein: CAWGRDANWPQHF. CDR3 nucleotide sequence: TGTGCCTGGGGCCGGGACGCCAATTGGCCCCAGCATTTT. Combining the CDR3 with reference TRBV30 and TRBJ1-5 gives the whole variable domain SQTIHQWPATLVQPVGSPLSLECTVEGTSNPNLYWYRQAAGRGLQLLFYSVGIGQISSEVPQNLSASRPQDRQFILSSKKLLLSDSGFYLCAWGRDANWPQHFGDGTRLSIL.

The chain combines TRBV10-2 with TRBJ1-1; D gene uncertain. Germline values: CDR1 WSHSY, CDR2 SAAADI. V shed 4 bases and J shed 2 bases, with 8 bases lying between them. This CDR3 spans 13 amino acids. CDR3 sequence (DNA): TGCGCCAGCAGTGTTCAGTTAAACACTGAAGCTTTCTTT. This gives the protein CASSVQLNTEAFF.

The rearrangement uses TRBV27 and TRBJ1-1; 7 bases match TRBD1. Germline CDR1 reads MNHEY; CDR2 reads SMNVEV (reference sequence). J gave up 0 bases and V 7 bases, and 14 bases lay outside the gene matches. This CDR3 has 17 amino acids. CDR3 sequence: CASNKDRTAGLNTEAFF. CDR3 DNA: TGTGCCAGCAATAAGGACAGGACCGCGGGATTGAACACTGAAGCTTTCTTT.

This clone has just one count. V gene TRBV5-1 combines with J gene TRBJ1-6; the D gene is possibly TRBD1 (6 bases). Between the trimmed V and J ends, which lost 6 bases and 6 bases, there was a span of 13 bases. CDR1 and CDR2 from the germline V gene are SGHRS and YFSETQ. The CDR3 is 14 residues long. For the CDR3, the DNA is TGCGCCAGCAAGTCGACAGGCGGTAATTCACCCCTCCACTTT. Residues: CASKSTGGNSPLHF.

The chain has TRBV7-3 and TRBJ2-5, with D perhaps matching TRBD2 (6 bases). Germline values: CDR1 SGHTA, CDR2 FQGTGA. V lost 5 bases, J lost 2 bases, and 9 bases lay in between. The CDR3 length is 13 residues. The CDR3 loop reads CASSPGSQETQYF. The CDR3 region has the DNA TGTGCCAGCAGCCCCGGGAGTCAAGAGACCCAGTACTTC.

The chain links TRBV6-2 or TRBV6-3 to TRBJ2-6; 11 positions match TRBD2. The CDR3 contains 21 residues. Germline V gene data show CDR1 as MNHEY and CDR2 as SVGEGT. V was pared by 7 bases and J by 0 bases, with 17 bases of the junction left unmatched. CDR3 sequence (DNA): TGTGCCAGCATCCCGGGACTGACCAAACTAGCGGGAGCCTCTGGGGCCAACGTCCTGACTTTC. The encoded protein is CASIPGLTKLAGASGANVLTF.

In this sample, this clone turned up once. The chain is built from TRBV11-2 and TRBJ2-7; D uncertain. V was cut by 4 bases and J by 0 bases, with 10 bases left in between. Germline assignment: CDR1 SGHAT and CDR2 FQNNGV. The CDR3 runs 14 residues. CDR3 loop: CASSSDAYSYEQYF. CDR3 bases: TGTGCCAGCAGCTCGGACGCCTACTCCTACGAGCAGTACTTC.

The V call is TRBV4-1, the J call TRBJ2-7; 7 bases fit TRBD1. Germline-derived CDR1 and CDR2 are MGHRA and YSYEKL. CDR3 length: 14 amino acids. J was trimmed by 0 bases and V by 7 bases; bases with no gene match: 6. The CDR3 loop is CASKQGVSSYEQYF. The CDR3 DNA sequence: TGCGCCAGCAAGCAGGGGGTAAGCTCCTACGAGCAGTACTTC.

The chain is built from TRBV5-4 and TRBJ2-7, with 7 bases identical to TRBD1. V gave up 4 bases and J gave up 4 bases; unmatched junction bases: 5. This CDR3 has 13 amino acids. Germline loops: CDR1 SGHNT, CDR2 YYREEE (reference sequence). The CDR3 DNA reads as TGTGCCAGCAGCCCGGGACAGATATACGAGCAGTACTTC. Its protein product is CASSPGQIYEQYF. Combining the CDR3 with reference TRBV5-4 and TRBJ2-7 gives the whole variable domain ETGVTQSPTHLIKTRGQQVTLRCSSQSGHNTVSWYQQALGQGPQFIFQYYREEENGRGNFPPRFSGLQFPNYSSELNVNALELDDSALYLCASSPGQIYEQYFGPGTRLTVT.

The rearrangement joins TRBV6-1 to TRBJ1-5; D is uncertain. The germline V and J ends were trimmed by 0 bases and 3 bases, with 12 bases remaining between them. The CDR3 runs to 16 residues. From germline, CDR1 is MNHNS and CDR2 SASEGT. The CDR3 bases are TGTGCCAGCAGTGAAGCGCTATTTGGGCCCAATCAGCCCCAGCATTTT. Translated: CASSEALFGPNQPQHF.

The chain couples TRBV7-9 to TRBJ2-7; D ambiguous. Germline V CDR1 and CDR2: SEHNR, FQNEAQ (reference sequence). The CDR3 is 15 amino acids. Trimming cost V 3 bases and J 9 bases, with 21 bases left between them. CDR3 in amino acids: CASSLGNTLYEAQYF. For the CDR3, the DNA is TGTGCCAGCAGCTTGGGCAACACTCTTTACGAGGCGCAGTACTTC.

The count of this clone is one. The chain joins TRBV4-3 to TRBJ1-2, with D unclear. Germline V gene lookup returns CDR1 LGHNA and CDR2 YSLEER. This CDR3 is 14 amino acids long. The germline V and J ends were trimmed by 3 bases and 8 bases, with 16 bases remaining between them. The CDR3 region has the DNA TGCGCCAGCAGCCAGGACCGGGTTCCCAGGGGCTACACCTTC. Amino acids: CASSQDRVPRGYTF.

For the CDR3, the DNA is TGTGCCAGGACAGCCCTGAACACTGAAGCTTTCTTT. Protein product: CARTALNTEAFF. The chain recombines TRBV6-5 with TRBJ1-1, with a weak D call TRBD1 (5 bases). The length of the CDR3 is 12 residues. The V and J ends lost 9 bases and 0 bases respectively, with 8 bases between them. Germline V gene data show CDR1 as MNHEY and CDR2 as SVGAGI.

The chain is built from TRBV11-2 and TRBJ2-3; D is possibly TRBD1 or TRBD2 (6 bases each). V was pared by 1 base and J by 0 bases, with 8 bases between. CDR3 size: 15 residues. Germline CDR1 is SGHAT and CDR2 is FQNNGV. This chain's CDR3 is CASSLVGGSTDTQYF. DNA of the CDR3: TGTGCCAGCAGCTTAGTAGGGGGGAGCACAGATACGCAGTATTTT.

This clone was seen a handful of times. The gene calls are TRBV29-1 and TRBJ1-1, with D possibly matching TRBD1 (5 bases). This CDR3 is built from 15 residues. Germline loops: CDR1 SQVTM, CDR2 ANQGSEA. Trimming removed 0 bases at V and 4 bases at J, with 15 bases between. The CDR3 protein is CSVEDLRGGGTEAFF. Here the CDR3 DNA reads TGCAGCGTTGAAGATCTGAGGGGCGGCGGCACTGAAGCTTTCTTT.

The chain is built from TRBV23-1 and TRBJ1-5, with TRBD1 identical over 10 bases. TRBV23-1 is filed as an ORF, its function uncertain. V lost 0 bases, J lost 2 bases, and 7 bases stayed unmatched. This CDR3 is built from 18 residues. CDR3 sequence reads: CASSQSLTGGACNQPQHF. The DNA for the CDR3 is TGCGCCAGCAGTCAATCGTTGACAGGGGGCGCGTGCAATCAGCCCCAGCATTTT.

The V call is TRBV7-3, the J call TRBJ2-1, with D maybe TRBD2 (6 bases). Germline assignment: CDR1 SGHTA and CDR2 FQGTGA. The V gene lost 5 bases and the J gene lost 9 bases, with 20 bases spanning the gap. This CDR3 contains 15 residues. This CDR3 reads CASSPGAGKWGEQFF. The CDR3 bases are TGTGCCAGCAGCCCCGGTGCGGGGAAGTGGGGTGAGCAGTTCTTC.

Turning to this clone: This specimen includes other DNA sequences encoding the same CDR3. The CDR3 protein is CATRRGDTQYF. In DNA, the CDR3 is TGTGCCACCCGCAGGGGGGATACGCAGTATTTT. This chain links TRBV24-1 with TRBJ2-3; TRBD1 agrees at 7 bases. V shed 9 bases, J shed 6 bases, and the junction held 2 bases outside the gene matches. The CDR3 is 11 residues long. Germline V gives CDR1 KGHDR, CDR2 SFDVKD.

The chain combines TRBV10-1 with TRBJ2-7, with 8 bases fitting TRBD1. The CDR3 sequence is 14 residues long. V lost 5 bases, J lost 4 bases, and 7 bases stayed unmatched. Per the germline V gene, CDR1 is WNHNN and CDR2 is SYGVQD (reference sequence). CDR3 sequence: CASSPRTGSYEQYF. For the CDR3, the DNA is TGCGCCAGCAGTCCTAGGACAGGGTCGTACGAGCAGTACTTC.

The chain has TRBV28 and TRBJ2-7; 9 positions match TRBD1. The CDR3 totals 15 residues. Germline V CDR1 and CDR2: MDHEN, SYDVKM. V lost 6 bases to trimming and J lost 0 bases; unmatched junction nucleotides: 6. DNA of the CDR3: TGTGCCAGCAGGGGGGCGGGACAGGGCTCCTACGAGCAGTACTTC. The encoded protein is CASRGAGQGSYEQYF.

The chain is built from TRBV6-2 or TRBV6-3 and TRBJ2-3, with 9 bases fitting TRBD1. After removal of 4 bases from V and 4 bases from J, the junction contained 6 bases not matched to a gene. The length of the CDR3 is 15 residues. In germline, CDR1 is MNHEY, CDR2 SVGEGT. The DNA of the CDR3 is TGTGCCAGCAGTTCTACAGGGGGCGGAGCAGATACGCAGTATTTT. Its protein is CASSSTGGGADTQYF.

In its sample, this clone was seen once. The rearrangement uses TRBV19 and TRBJ2-4; TRBD2 matches at 7 bases. The CDR3 has 15 amino acids. With 1 base clipped from V and 2 bases from J, the junction kept 2 bases outside the gene matches. Germline V gives CDR1 LNHDA, CDR2 SQIVND (reference sequence). The CDR3, as DNA: TGTGCCAGTAGTATAGTGGGAGGGACCAAAAACATTCAGTACTTC. It encodes CASSIVGGTKNIQYF.